The next 16 T cell receptor beta chains were all read from a single sample in a study of blood T cell repertoires in COVID-19. Sequencing was performed with immunoSEQ multiplex PCR; in TCRdb, only in-frame clones are kept and a portion is missing. The data hold about 160,000 clones, with roughly four fifths observed a single time. The material sequenced was peripheral blood. The receptors were sampled from a man between 65 and 79 years old who had recovered from COVID-19.

CDR3 sequence: CASSQGTGYYGYTF. CDR3 nucleotide sequence: TGCGCCAGCAGCCAAGGGACAGGGTATTATGGCTACACCTTC. The chain combines TRBV4-1 with TRBJ1-2; 8 positions match TRBD1. Per the germline V gene, CDR1 is MGHRA and CDR2 is YSYEKL. V trimming: 1 base; J trimming: 5 bases; junction bases outside the gene matches: 3. The CDR3 consists of 14 residues.

The count of this clone is one. J is TRBJ2-1 and V is TRBV11-2, with 7 nucleotides matching TRBD1. Germline-derived CDR1 and CDR2 are SGHAT and FQNNGV. J lost 6 bases, V lost 4 bases, and 9 bases had no gene match. This CDR3 has 15 amino acids. CDR3: CASSYKGAPGNEQFF. As DNA, the CDR3 is TGTGCCAGCAGCTACAAGGGGGCTCCAGGCAATGAGCAGTTCTTC.

The chain links TRBV3-1 (or the pseudogene TRBV3-2) to TRBJ1-5; D unresolved. The germline V and J ends were trimmed by 4 bases and 0 bases, with 7 bases remaining between them. The V gene's germline CDR1 is LGHDT and CDR2 YNNKEL (reference sequence). The CDR3 is 14 amino acids. In DNA, the CDR3 is TGTGCCAGCAGCCTAGGACTTAGCAATCAGCCCCAGCATTTT. This encodes CASSLGLSNQPQHF.

The rearrangement links TRBV5-1 to TRBJ2-3, with TRBD2 matching 12 bases. After removal of 0 bases from V and 6 bases from J, the junction contained 5 bases not matched to a gene. The CDR3 has 16 residues. Looked up from germline, CDR1 is SGHRS and CDR2 is YFSETQ. In DNA, the CDR3 is TGCGCCAGCAGCTTGGTGCCTAGCGGGAGGGACGATACGCAGTATTTT. Translating it yields CASSLVPSGRDDTQYF.

The chain recombines TRBV7-2 with TRBJ2-1, with D possibly being TRBD1 (5 bases). Germline V gene lookup returns CDR1 SGHTA and CDR2 FQGNSA. The V and J ends lost 8 bases and 7 bases respectively, with 15 bases between them. This CDR3 comprises 13 residues. The CDR3 DNA reads as TGTGCCAGCCGGACCACCCAGGGTAATGAGCAGTTCTTC. Translation: CASRTTQGNEQFF. The whole variable domain, filled in from reference TRBV7-2 and TRBJ2-1, reads GAGVSQSPSNKVTEKGKDVELRCDPISGHTALYWYRQSLGQGLEFLIYFQGNSAPDKSGLPSDRFSAERTGGSVSTLTIQRTQQEDSAVYLCASRTTQGNEQFFGPGTRLTVL.

V is TRBV5-8 and J is TRBJ2-5; 12 bases line up with TRBD2. V gave up 7 bases and J gave up 1 base; unmatched junction bases: 11. The CDR3 has 17 residues. The germline V gene encodes CDR1 SGHTS and CDR2 YDEGEE. This CDR3 reads CASPTYPTSGGQETQYF. In nucleotides, the CDR3 is TGTGCCAGCCCAACGTACCCGACTAGCGGGGGCCAAGAGACCCAGTACTTC.

The rearrangement uses TRBV2 and TRBJ1-2, with a tentative D call TRBD1 (5 bases). The CDR3 runs 13 residues. Trimming cost V 5 bases and J 4 bases, with 11 bases left between them. Germline CDR1 reads SNHLY; CDR2 reads FYNNEI. Written as DNA, the CDR3 is TGTGCCAGCAGTACAACGGGGGGCTATGGCTACACCTTC. It codes for CASSTTGGYGYTF.

In this sample, this clone turned up a few times. The chain joins TRBV5-1 to TRBJ2-2, with TRBD1 matching over 8 bases. The CDR3 totals 16 residues. V lost 5 bases, J lost 3 bases, and 9 bases stayed unmatched. Germline-derived CDR1 and CDR2 are SGHRS and YFSETQ. The CDR3 DNA is TGCGCCAGCAGTTATACCGGGACAGGAGACACCGGGGAGCTGTTTTTT. As protein: CASSYTGTGDTGELFF. Looking up the rest from reference TRBV5-1 and TRBJ2-2 gives the full variable domain: KAGVTQTPRYLIKTRGQQVTLSCSPISGHRSVSWYQQTPGQGLQFLFEYFSETQRNKGNFPGRFSGRQFSNSRSEMNVSTLELGDSALYLCASSYTGTGDTGELFFGEGSRLTVL.

The V and J genes are TRBV16 and TRBJ1-5; TRBD1 aligns across 10 bases. The CDR3 is 15 residues long. Germline CDR1 is KGHSY and CDR2 is FQNENV. V lost 4 bases to trimming and J lost 7 bases; unmatched junction nucleotides: 7. CDR3 in DNA: TGTGCCAGCAGCCCCACCCGGACAGGGGGACAGCCCCAGCATTTT. Encoded protein: CASSPTRTGGQPQHF. The full variable domain, its missing parts supplied by reference TRBV16 and TRBJ1-5, is GEEVAQTPKHLVRGEGQKAKLYCAPIKGHSYVFWYQQVLKNEFKFLISFQNENVFDETGMPKERFSAKCLPNSPCSLEIQATKLEDSAVYFCASSPTRTGGQPQHFGDGTRLSIL.

The V call is TRBV28, the J call TRBJ1-5; TRBD1 might be the D (6 bases). The CDR3 has 14 amino acids. V was clipped by 1 base and J by 7 bases, with 11 bases between them. Germline CDR1 is MDHEN and CDR2 is SYDVKM. The CDR3: CASSLYRADQPQHF. CDR3 bases: TGTGCCAGCAGTTTATACAGGGCCGACCAGCCCCAGCATTTT.

The V call is TRBV3-1 (or the pseudogene TRBV3-2), the J call TRBJ2-2; D possibly corresponds to TRBD2 (5 bases). The CDR3 sequence is 17 residues long. The germline gives CDR1 LGHDT, CDR2 YNNKEL (reference sequence). Trimming removed 0 bases at V and 0 bases at J, with 11 bases between. The CDR3 bases are TGTGCCAGCAGCCAAGATCTCCCAGCGGCGAACACCGGGGAGCTGTTTTTT. This gives the protein CASSQDLPAANTGELFF.

This clone was seen repeatedly, ten times or more. This sequence joins TRBV5-1 and TRBJ2-7, with 9 bases aligning to TRBD1. Trimming at V came to 1 base and at J to 4 bases, leaving 6 bases not matched to a gene. The CDR3 loop spans 15 amino acids. Germline-derived CDR1 and CDR2 are SGHRS and YFSETQ. CDR3 DNA: TGCGCCAGCAGCTTGATACCGGGACAGGGATACGAGCAGTACTTC. Its protein is CASSLIPGQGYEQYF.

This clone was picked up one time. This chain links TRBV11-2 with TRBJ1-5; the D is unclear. Germline CDR1 is SGHAT and CDR2 is FQNNGV. The CDR3 sequence is 13 residues long. The V gene lost 5 bases and the J gene lost 7 bases, with 12 bases spanning the gap. CDR3 DNA sequence: TGTGCCAGCAGCCCCAGCGAGGTCCAGCCCCAGCATTTT. The encoded protein is CASSPSEVQPQHF.

The chain joins TRBV3-1 (or the pseudogene TRBV3-2) to TRBJ2-7; D possibly corresponds to TRBD1 (6 bases). The CDR3 spans 14 residues. V lost 4 bases and J 0 bases, leaving 10 bases between the germline ends. In germline, CDR1 is LGHDT, CDR2 YNNKEL (reference sequence). The CDR3 region has the DNA TGTGCCAGCAGCCGGGACACTAACTCCTACGAGCAGTACTTC. It codes for CASSRDTNSYEQYF.

This chain connects TRBV5-4 to TRBJ2-1; TRBD2 agrees at 10 bases. The CDR3 loop spans 14 amino acids. The germline V gene encodes CDR1 SGHNT and CDR2 YYREEE (reference sequence). The V gene end was trimmed by 3 bases and the J gene end by 14 bases; junction bases not matched to a gene: 11. In DNA form, the CDR3 reads TGTGCCAGCAGCTGGGGTGGTAGCGGGAGGCCGGAGTTCTTC. It translates to CASSWGGSGRPEFF.

The chain employs TRBV6-4 and TRBJ2-1; TRBD2 aligns across 14 bases. The junction had 9 bases not matched to a gene; V was cut back by 2 bases and J by 0 bases. Germline V gene sequence: CDR1 MRHNA, CDR2 SNTAGT. This CDR3 spans 20 amino acids. The CDR3 DNA reads as TGTGCCAGCAGTGACCCCCGGACTAGCGGGAGGCCCTTCTCCTACAATGAGCAGTTCTTC. Amino acid sequence: CASSDPRTSGRPFSYNEQFF.